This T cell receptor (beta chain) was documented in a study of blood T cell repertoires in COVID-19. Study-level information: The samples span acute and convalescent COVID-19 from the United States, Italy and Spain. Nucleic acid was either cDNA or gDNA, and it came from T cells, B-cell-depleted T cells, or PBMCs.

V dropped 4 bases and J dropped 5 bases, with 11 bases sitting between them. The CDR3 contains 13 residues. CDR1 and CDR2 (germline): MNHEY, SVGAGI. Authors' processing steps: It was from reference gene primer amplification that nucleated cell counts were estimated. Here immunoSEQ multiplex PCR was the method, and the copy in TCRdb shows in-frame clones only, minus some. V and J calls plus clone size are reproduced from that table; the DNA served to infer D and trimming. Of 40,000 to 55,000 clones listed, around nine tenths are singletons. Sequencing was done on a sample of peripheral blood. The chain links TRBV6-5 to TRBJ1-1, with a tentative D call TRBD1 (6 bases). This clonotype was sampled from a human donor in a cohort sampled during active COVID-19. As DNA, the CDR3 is TGTGCCAGCAGTTCCCACAGGGATACTGAAGCTTTCTTT. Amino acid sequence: CASSSHRDTEAFF.